The 8 T cell receptor beta chains below were found in one sample sequenced in a study of T cell repertoires in cytomegalovirus infection. Their recognized antigens are unknown. TCRdb processed the reads anew with MiXCR; each CDR3 protein has one entry. The sample lists 640,000 or so distinct CDR3 sequences; around a third were seen once. The sequences come from cultured PBMCs, collected from culture after CMV antigen stimulation. The receptors derive from a human donor in good health (CMV status not recorded). Some clones in this sample may be carry-over from other donors' samples.

This clonotype was counted only a few times. CDR3 coding DNA: TGTGCCAGCAGACACCCGAACACCGGGGAGCTGTTTTTT. Translation gives CASRHPNTGELFF. The chain links TRBV7-8 to TRBJ2-2, with no clear D. The CDR3 covers 13 residues. V gave up 6 bases and J gave up 0 bases, with 5 bases separating them. CDR1 and CDR2 (germline): SGHVS, FQNEAQ. Full variable domain (rest looked up from reference TRBV7-8 and TRBJ2-2): GAGVSQSPRYKVAKRGQDVALRCDPISGHVSLFWYQQALGQGPEFLTYFQNEAQLDKSGLPSDRFFAERPEGSVSTLKIQRTQQEDSAVYLCASRHPNTGELFFGEGSRLTVL.

The rearrangement joins TRBV6-1 to TRBJ2-3; D is perhaps TRBD1 or TRBD2 (5 bases each). With 8 bases removed from V and 0 bases from J, the gap between germline ends came to 21 bases. This CDR3 contains 17 residues. Germline loops: CDR1 MNHNS, CDR2 SASEGT. CDR3 sequence (DNA): TGTGCCAGCCCGGCCAGGTGGGACGGATTTAGCACAGATACGCAGTATTTT. Protein product: CASPARWDGFSTDTQYF.

The J gene is TRBJ1-1, the V gene TRBV6-2 or TRBV6-3; D unresolved. Germline CDR1 MNHEY, CDR2 SVGEGT. The CDR3 is 14 residues long. The V and J ends lost 5 bases and 1 base respectively, with 11 bases between them. The CDR3 DNA reads TGTGCCAGCAGTCCCACCCTTACGAACACTGAAGCTTTCTTT. It translates to CASSPTLTNTEAFF.

The chain is built from TRBV20-1 and TRBJ1-2; 7 nucleotides match TRBD1. Germline CDR1 and CDR2: DFQATT and SNEGSKA (reference sequence). CDR3 length: 13 residues. V lost 6 bases and J lost 3; bases outside the gene matches: 7. Here the CDR3 reads CSATSGTDYGYTF. Written as DNA, the CDR3 is TGCAGTGCCACGTCCGGGACAGACTATGGCTACACCTTC.

This clonotype was picked up a small number of times. The chain employs TRBV11-2 and TRBJ2-3, with TRBD2 identical over 7 bases. The CDR3 contains 12 residues. Losses at the gene ends were 2 bases for V and 14 bases for J; bases not matched to a gene: 7. The V gene's germline CDR1 is SGHAT and CDR2 FQNNGV. CDR3 sequence reads: CASSLSGLEVYF. CDR3 in DNA: TGTGCCAGCAGCTTAAGCGGACTAGAGGTGTATTTT.

This clonotype was seen a handful of times. The chain carries TRBV11-2 and TRBJ2-2; D is unresolved. Trimming removed 6 bases at V and 3 bases at J, with 8 bases between. The CDR3 is 13 residues long. Germline CDR1 reads SGHAT; CDR2 reads FQNNGV. The CDR3: CASSFGYTGELFF. The CDR3 DNA sequence: TGTGCCAGCAGTTTCGGTTACACCGGGGAGCTGTTTTTT.

The chain has TRBV12-3 or TRBV12-4 and TRBJ1-2; TRBD1 might be the D (6 bases). The CDR3 spans 15 residues. V was trimmed by 4 bases and J by 3 bases, leaving 15 bases between them. The CDR3 is CASSSLRDMYYGYTF. In nucleotides, the CDR3 is TGTGCCAGCAGTTCCCTCCGGGACATGTACTATGGCTACACCTTC.

This clonotype was recorded many times. The chain carries TRBV7-2 and TRBJ2-2, with TRBD2 matching over 10 bases. V lost 7 bases, J lost 4 bases, and 15 bases stayed unmatched. CDR3 length equals 18 residues. Germline CDR1 reads SGHTA; CDR2 reads FQGNSA. CDR3 DNA: TGTGCCAGCAACAAACAAGCGGGAGGGGTTGCCGGCACCGGGGAGCTGTTTTTT. Protein: CASNKQAGGVAGTGELFF.